The 31 T cell receptor beta chains below all came from one sample that was sequenced in a study of response to subunit inactivated influenza vaccine. TCRdb reanalysed the RT-PCR reads using MiXCR and keeps one entry per CDR3 protein. The sample consists of about 570,000 distinct CDR3 sequences, around 10% of them appearing once. These data also formed part of another study, on T cells expressing NK-cell markers. That study reports: TCR beta libraries carry UMIs added by 5'RACE template switching.

The source was PBMCs from blood, collected on the day of vaccination. All receptors come from a man aged 45-60 years who received an inactivated influenza vaccine.

In its sample, this clonotype was seen a few times. The chain couples TRBV30 to TRBJ1-5; D not certain. Trimming pared 3 bases from V and 11 bases from J, leaving 14 bases between. Germline CDR1 reads GTSNPN; CDR2 reads SVGIG (reference sequence). The CDR3 totals 12 residues. In DNA form, the CDR3 reads TGTGCCTGGAGCGCGGGCGGAGTGACCCAGCATTTT. This codes for CAWSAGGVTQHF.

As to this clonotype: A much more abundant neighbour one base away suggests this may be a read error. The chain has TRBV4-1 and TRBJ2-7; 7 bases agree with TRBD2. This CDR3 region has 15 residues. The V gene's germline CDR1 is MGHRA and CDR2 YSYEKL. Here the CDR3 DNA reads TGCGCCAGCAGCCTGCGACTAGTTGGGGGGAGGGAGCAGCACTTC. It codes for CASSLRLVGGREQHF.

This clonotype was recorded at least ten times. This sequence joins TRBV5-5 and TRBJ1-5; D remains ambiguous. From germline, CDR1 is SGHKS and CDR2 YYEKEE (reference sequence). The V and J ends lost 2 bases and 0 bases respectively, with 3 bases between them. This CDR3 has 13 amino acids. The CDR3 loop reads CASSFHSNQPQHF. The CDR3 DNA follows: TGTGCCAGCAGCTTCCATAGCAATCAGCCCCAGCATTTT.

This clonotype has a handful of counts. The chain employs TRBV6-2 or TRBV6-3 and TRBJ2-1; 9 bases match TRBD2. Germline V gene lookup returns CDR1 MNHEY and CDR2 SVGEGT. The trim removed 1 base at V and 3 bases at J, leaving 16 bases unmatched. The CDR3 has 20 residues. CDR3 sequence reads: CASSYLYKYRSGSNYNEQFF. The CDR3 coding sequence is TGTGCCAGCAGTTACTTATATAAATACCGTAGCGGGAGTAACTACAATGAGCAGTTCTTC.

This clonotype turned up a few times. J is TRBJ1-2 and V is TRBV7-2; no clear D. With 6 bases removed from V and 8 bases from J, the gap between germline ends came to 16 bases. This CDR3 has 13 residues. Germline V gene sequence: CDR1 SGHTA, CDR2 FQGNSA. The CDR3 DNA reads TGTGCCAGCAGTTTGGAGGGATCTTTAGGCTACACCTTC. Amino acids: CASSLEGSLGYTF.

This clonotype was seen a handful of times. V gene TRBV6-1 combines with J gene TRBJ1-2, with a possible D match to TRBD1 (5 bases). Looked up from germline, CDR1 is MNHNS and CDR2 is SASEGT. Trimming removed 3 bases from V and 8 bases from J, with 13 bases in between. This CDR3 has 13 amino acids. Written as DNA, the CDR3 is TGTGCCAGCAGTGAGGGACTGCCTCCCGGCTACACCTTC. It codes for CASSEGLPPGYTF.

V gene TRBV20-1 combines with J gene TRBJ2-1; 10 bases are a match to TRBD2. Germline CDR1 reads DFQATT; CDR2 reads SNEGSKA (reference sequence). The CDR3 length is 13 residues. The V segment lost 6 bases and the J segment 3 bases; nucleotides outside the gene matches: 2. The CDR3 sequence is CSAGLAVYNEQFF. DNA of the CDR3: TGCAGTGCCGGACTAGCGGTCTACAATGAGCAGTTCTTC.

About this clonotype: With a much larger clone just one base away, this may be a read error. This chain connects TRBV5-1 to TRBJ2-5; the D is unclear. The germline CDR1 and CDR2 sequences are SGHRS and YFSETQ. The CDR3 contains 14 residues. CDR3 sequence: CASCLVPPGETQYF. For the CDR3, the DNA is TGCGCCAGCTGCTTGGTCCCCCCCGGAGAGACCCAGTACTTC.

This clonotype was detected a few times. CDR3 coding DNA: TGTGCCAGCAGCGTAAGCCCCTCCTCCTACAATGAGCAGTTCTTC. Protein sequence: CASSVSPSSYNEQFF. The chain combines TRBV9 with TRBJ2-1; D remains ambiguous. CDR1 and CDR2 (germline): SGDLS, YYNGEE. Trimming left V 1 base short and J 0 bases short, with 8 bases between. This CDR3 has 15 amino acids.

This clonotype was detected a few times. The chain has TRBV18 and TRBJ2-1; D is perhaps TRBD1 (6 bases). There are 14 residues in the CDR3. The germline CDR1 and CDR2 sequences are KGHSH and LQKENI. Trimming stripped 0 bases from V and 4 bases from J, with 7 bases between. The CDR3 bases are TGTGCCAGCTCACCACCGGACAGTTACAATGAGCAGTTCTTC. It codes for CASSPPDSYNEQFF.

V and J are TRBV3-1 and TRBJ2-1; perhaps D is TRBD1 or TRBD2 (5 bases each). V was clipped by 4 bases and J by 5 bases, with 18 bases between them. Per germline, CDR1 LGHDT and CDR2 YNNKEL (reference sequence). The length of the CDR3 is 16 residues. CDR3 DNA: TGTGCCAGCAGCCGAGGTCCGGGGCCCAACAACAATGAGCAGTTCTTC. As protein: CASSRGPGPNNNEQFF.

The gene calls are TRBV4-3 and TRBJ2-1; D unresolved. The CDR3 loop spans 16 amino acids. Germline V gene lookup returns CDR1 LGHNA and CDR2 YSLEER. V lost 4 bases to trimming and J lost 0 bases, with 13 bases between them. CDR3 nucleotides: TGCGCCAGCAGCCCGCTGCTGGGTAGCTCCTACAATGAGCAGTTCTTC. It specifies CASSPLLGSSYNEQFF.

This clonotype was counted a single time. CDR3 amino acids: CASSERILETQYF. DNA for the CDR3: TGTGCCAGCAGTGAAAGGATACTTGAGACCCAGTACTTC. This chain uses TRBV2 with TRBJ2-5, with D unresolved. The CDR3 extends over 13 amino acids. Trimming removed 2 bases from V and 5 bases from J, with 9 bases in between. Germline V gene lookup returns CDR1 SNHLY and CDR2 FYNNEI. Using reference TRBV2 and TRBJ2-5 for the parts outside the CDR3, the full variable domain is EPEVTQTPSHQVTQMGQEVILRCVPISNHLYFYWYRQILGQKVEFLVSFYNNEISEKSEIFDDQFSVERPDGSNFTLKIRSTKLEDSAMYFCASSERILETQYFGPGTRLLVL.

There are a few counts of this clonotype. The chain links TRBV29-1 to TRBJ2-3, with 9 positions matching TRBD2. From germline, CDR1 is SQVTM and CDR2 ANQGSEA. V gave up 3 bases and J gave up 1 base; unmatched junction bases: 2. CDR3 length: 14 residues. The CDR3 reads CSVDERGGTDTQYF. The CDR3 DNA sequence: TGCAGCGTTGACGAGCGGGGGGGCACAGATACGCAGTATTTT.

This clonotype was observed a handful of times. The chain recombines TRBV29-1 with TRBJ2-1; D might be TRBD2 (5 bases). CDR1 is SQVTM, CDR2 ANQGSEA, per germline. Trimming removed 5 bases at V and 0 bases at J, with 11 bases between. The CDR3 sequence is 14 residues long. The CDR3 sequence is CSVKGLSSYNEQFF. The CDR3, as DNA: TGCAGCGTTAAAGGACTTAGCTCCTACAATGAGCAGTTCTTC.

This clonotype has a count of ten or more. The J gene is TRBJ2-7, the V gene TRBV28; a weak D match, TRBD2 (5 bases). Germline V gene data show CDR1 as MDHEN and CDR2 as SYDVKM. The CDR3 spans 13 residues. CDR3 sequence: CASRAPSSYEQYF. The CDR3, as DNA: TGTGCTTCGCGGGCACCGAGCTCCTACGAGCAGTACTTC.

The sample holds many counts of this clonotype. This chain uses TRBV29-1 with TRBJ1-1; 7 nucleotides line up with TRBD1. There are 13 residues in the CDR3. Germline CDR1 SQVTM, CDR2 ANQGSEA. V lost 7 bases and J lost 4; bases outside the gene matches: 9. The CDR3 loop reads CSGRQGRRTEAFF. The CDR3 DNA sequence: TGCAGCGGAAGACAGGGACGACGCACTGAAGCTTTCTTT.

The chain recombines TRBV30 with TRBJ2-1; the D gene is possibly TRBD1 (6 bases). The ends were cut back, 3 bases at V and 5 bases at J, with 17 bases in the middle. The CDR3 sequence is 15 residues long. In germline, CDR1 is GTSNPN, CDR2 SVGIG (reference sequence). CDR3 sequence reads: CAWSEYRDTDNEQFF. The DNA for the CDR3 is TGTGCCTGGAGCGAATACCGGGACACCGACAATGAGCAGTTCTTC.

In this sample, this clonotype turned up a few times. The gene calls are TRBV20-1 and TRBJ2-5; D perhaps matches TRBD2 (5 bases). V lost 0 bases and J lost 4, with 15 bases in between. Germline CDR1 is DFQATT and CDR2 is SNEGSKA (reference sequence). This CDR3 is built from 15 residues. The CDR3 is CSARDPRIGGETQYF. CDR3 sequence (DNA): TGCAGTGCTAGAGATCCCCGAATAGGAGGAGAGACCCAGTACTTC.

This clonotype has only a few counts. The chain links TRBV12-3 or TRBV12-4 to TRBJ2-3, with TRBD2 identical over 15 bases. This CDR3 is built from 18 residues. The J segment lost 10 bases and the V segment lost 3 bases, leaving 14 bases of the junction unmatched. The CDR3 DNA reads TGTGCCAGCAGTTTGCCCTCCTCGGGACTAGCGGGGGGACGGGCGCAGTATTTT. Translation: CASSLPSSGLAGGRAQYF.

V usage is TRBV5-1 and J usage is TRBJ1-3, with D hard to call. In germline, CDR1 is SGHRS, CDR2 YFSETQ. This CDR3 comprises 14 residues. Trimming cost V 1 base and J 3 bases, with 8 bases left between them. The CDR3 region is CASSLSPYGNTIYF. CDR3 nucleotides: TGCGCCAGCAGCTTGTCTCCCTATGGAAACACCATATATTTT.

This clonotype was seen a few times. The rearrangement links TRBV2 to TRBJ2-1, with TRBD2 identical over 7 bases. J lost 8 bases, V lost 1 base, and 8 bases had no gene match. Per germline, CDR1 SNHLY and CDR2 FYNNEI. The CDR3 extends over 15 amino acids. The CDR3 protein is CASSEVAGWRDEQFF. In nucleotides, the CDR3 is TGTGCCAGCAGTGAAGTAGCGGGCTGGAGAGATGAGCAGTTCTTC. Full variable domain (rest looked up from reference TRBV2 and TRBJ2-1): EPEVTQTPSHQVTQMGQEVILRCVPISNHLYFYWYRQILGQKVEFLVSFYNNEISEKSEIFDDQFSVERPDGSNFTLKIRSTKLEDSAMYFCASSEVAGWRDEQFFGPGTRLTVL.

This clonotype was recorded a few times. The chain has TRBV3-1 and TRBJ2-1; D remains ambiguous. The V gene lost 4 bases and the J gene lost 1 base, with 8 bases spanning the gap. Germline lookup yields CDR1 LGHDT and CDR2 YNNKEL (reference sequence). CDR3 size: 14 residues. The CDR3, as DNA: TGTGCCAGCAGCCCCTTTACTTCCTACAATGAGCAGTTCTTC. Translating it yields CASSPFTSYNEQFF.

This chain joins TRBV20-1 and TRBJ1-1; TRBD1 aligns across 7 bases. The CDR3 has 13 residues. The V gene end was trimmed by 3 bases and the J gene end by 4 bases; junction bases not matched to a gene: 5. Germline CDR1 and CDR2: DFQATT and SNEGSKA (reference sequence). CDR3 in DNA: TGCAGTGCTAGGGACAGGAGGTCCACTGAAGCTTTCTTT. Its protein product is CSARDRRSTEAFF.

There are a few counts of this clonotype. V is TRBV5-5 and J is TRBJ2-3, with 7 positions matching TRBD1. This CDR3 contains 14 residues. Germline CDR1 and CDR2: SGHKS and YYEKEE (reference sequence). V was pared by 4 bases and J by 4 bases, with 6 bases of the junction left unmatched. The CDR3 is CASSTGQVPDTQYF. CDR3 DNA sequence: TGTGCCAGCAGCACCGGACAGGTCCCAGATACGCAGTATTTT.

The chain recombines TRBV18 with TRBJ2-1; D is possibly TRBD1 (8 bases). This CDR3 has 15 residues. V shed 2 bases and J shed 8 bases, with 16 bases lying between them. Germline V CDR1 and CDR2: KGHSH, LQKENI. CDR3 sequence: CASSPGQGGFHEQFF. The CDR3 region has the DNA TGTGCCAGCTCACCAGGACAGGGAGGGTTTCATGAGCAGTTCTTC. Based on the CDR3 plus reference TRBV18 and TRBJ2-1, the full variable domain is NAGVMQNPRHLVRRRGQEARLRCSPMKGHSHVYWYRQLPEEGLKFMVYLQKENIIDESGMPKERFSAEFPKEGPSILRIQQVVRGDSAAYFCASSPGQGGFHEQFFGPGTRLTVL.

In this sample, this clonotype turned up a few times. The chain links TRBV6-1 to TRBJ2-6, with 9 bases fitting TRBD1. CDR3 size: 17 residues. CDR1 is MNHNS, CDR2 SASEGT, per germline. The V and J ends lost 6 bases and 1 base, in that order; junction bases with no gene match: 7. The CDR3 DNA reads TGTGCCAGCAGCTCCCGGGGACAGGGATCTGGGGCCAACGTCCTGACTTTC. As protein: CASSSRGQGSGANVLTF.

This clonotype occurred once. The chain uses TRBV27 and TRBJ2-7, with a possible D match to TRBD2 (6 bases). CDR1 MNHEY and CDR2 SMNVEV come from the germline V gene (reference sequence). The CDR3 is 15 amino acids. V shed 0 bases and J shed 6 bases, with 15 bases lying between them. CDR3 DNA sequence: TGTGCCAGCAGTTTATCGTACAACGGGGGACGCGAGCAGTACTTC. Amino acids: CASSLSYNGGREQYF.

The chain has TRBV5-1 and TRBJ2-3, with D perhaps matching TRBD1 (5 bases). The CDR3 covers 13 residues. Germline V gene data show CDR1 as SGHRS and CDR2 as YFSETQ. The germline V and J ends were trimmed by 5 bases and 3 bases, with 10 bases remaining between them. In nucleotides, the CDR3 is TGCGCCAGCAGATCGCAGGGTACAGATACGCAGTATTTT. It encodes CASRSQGTDTQYF.

This chain links TRBV6-2 or TRBV6-3 with TRBJ2-3, with D perhaps being TRBD1 or TRBD2 (5 bases each). The germline V and J ends were trimmed by 5 bases and 1 base, with 10 bases remaining between them. Germline V gene lookup returns CDR1 MNHEY and CDR2 SVGEGT. The length of the CDR3 is 14 residues. CDR3 loop: CASSAGTGTDTQYF. Written as DNA, the CDR3 is TGTGCCAGCAGTGCCGGGACCGGCACAGATACGCAGTATTTT.

This clonotype was detected many times. V and J are TRBV3-1 and TRBJ1-2; 7 nucleotides align to TRBD1. CDR3 length: 15 amino acids. V was pared by 2 bases and J by 2 bases, with 5 bases of the junction left unmatched. Germline values: CDR1 LGHDT, CDR2 YNNKEL (reference sequence). This chain's CDR3 is CASSQSSGQNYGYTF. The CDR3 bases are TGTGCCAGCAGCCAATCCTCGGGACAGAACTATGGCTACACCTTC.